The 26 T cell receptor beta chains given below trace back to one sample, sequenced in a study of blood T cells in healthy people across ages. A second PCR, run for about 6 to 12 cycles, used a sample-barcoded 5' primer plus a J-beta primer mix. TCRdb reprocessed the 5' RACE reads via MiXCR and lists one record per CDR3 protein. The sample has about 1.8 million distinct CDR3 sequences; approximately 50% are singletons. Sequencing used blood. All receptors derive from a woman aged 35 to 49 in good health.

The V gene is TRBV24-1, the J gene TRBJ2-5; maybe TRBD1 (6 bases). This CDR3 region has 15 residues. The germline V gene has CDR1 KGHDR and CDR2 SFDVKD. Between the trimmed V and J ends, which lost 3 bases and 4 bases, there was a span of 14 bases. This CDR3 is CATSDRGQGPETQYF. For the CDR3, the DNA is TGTGCCACCAGTGATCGTGGGCAGGGGCCAGAGACCCAGTACTTC.

The chain is built from TRBV5-4 and TRBJ2-4; TRBD2 matches 9 bases. From germline, CDR1 is SGHNT and CDR2 YYREEE (reference sequence). This CDR3 contains 17 residues. V lost 0 bases, J lost 0 bases, and 4 bases stayed unmatched. This CDR3 is CASSLEAGGLAKNIQYF. The DNA of the CDR3 is TGTGCCAGCAGCTTGGAAGCGGGGGGTCTAGCCAAAAACATTCAGTACTTC. Full variable domain (remainder filled in from reference TRBV5-4 and TRBJ2-4): ETGVTQSPTHLIKTRGQQVTLRCSSQSGHNTVSWYQQALGQGPQFIFQYYREEENGRGNFPPRFSGLQFPNYSSELNVNALELDDSALYLCASSLEAGGLAKNIQYFGAGTRLSVL.

In its sample, this clonotype was seen a few times. V usage is TRBV6-2 or TRBV6-3 and J usage is TRBJ2-4; D may be TRBD2 (7 bases). The germline V gene encodes CDR1 MNHEY and CDR2 SVGEGT. This CDR3 is built from 14 residues. Deletions cut 7 bases from V and 6 bases from J, with 16 bases between. The CDR3 spells CASNPTGRGNIQYF. CDR3 DNA sequence: TGTGCCAGCAACCCTACAGGGAGGGGAAACATTCAGTACTTC.

The chain couples TRBV28 to TRBJ1-6; 7 bases map to TRBD1. The ends lost 8 bases at V and 5 bases at J; junction bases unmatched: 9. The CDR3 extends over 15 amino acids. Germline CDR1 and CDR2: MDHEN and SYDVKM. Here the CDR3 DNA reads TGTGCCAGCGGAACGACAGGGATTAATAATTCACCCCTCCACTTT. Translating it yields CASGTTGINNSPLHF.

This chain uses TRBV10-3 with TRBJ2-3; 8 bases agree with TRBD2. V lost 6 bases to trimming and J lost 2 bases; unmatched junction nucleotides: 7. Germline-derived CDR1 and CDR2 are ENHRY and SYGVKD. The CDR3 extends over 15 amino acids. The CDR3 DNA is TGTGCCATCAGCGCCGGGGGGGAGTTCACAGATACGCAGTATTTT. This encodes CAISAGGEFTDTQYF.

The chain recombines TRBV20-1 with TRBJ1-5, with D hard to call. This CDR3 region has 18 residues. Trimming stripped 0 bases from V and 1 base from J, with 19 bases between. Germline loops: CDR1 DFQATT, CDR2 SNEGSKA (reference sequence). The CDR3 is CSARDGRVGLLSNQPQHF. CDR3 bases: TGCAGTGCTAGAGATGGAAGGGTCGGCCTGTTGAGCAATCAGCCCCAGCATTTT.

The sample holds one count of this clonotype. V is TRBV27 and J is TRBJ2-3; 7 bases align to TRBD1. CDR1 is MNHEY and CDR2 is SMNVEV in the germline V gene (reference sequence). The CDR3 extends over 13 amino acids. V trimming: 3 bases; J trimming: 6 bases; junction bases outside the gene matches: 3. The CDR3 region has the DNA TGTGCCAGCAGTTTTACAGGGGATGATACGCAGTATTTT. It specifies CASSFTGDDTQYF.

The chain employs TRBV12-3 or TRBV12-4 and TRBJ2-7, with TRBD1 matching over 8 bases. The CDR3 is 15 amino acids. V shed 4 bases, J shed 4 bases, and the junction held 9 bases outside the gene matches. CDR3 protein: CASSSRQGPNYEQYF. The CDR3 DNA is TGTGCCAGCAGTTCCCGACAGGGGCCCAATTACGAGCAGTACTTC.

This chain connects TRBV12-3 or TRBV12-4 to TRBJ1-1; the D is unclear. This CDR3 has 12 amino acids. The V end was cut by 0 bases, the J end by 8 bases, with 7 bases between. CDR3 sequence (DNA): TGTGCCAGCAGTTTAGCGGGCAGGGAAGCTTTCTTT. This gives the protein CASSLAGREAFF.

With regard to this clonotype: A much larger clone is a single base away; this may be a read error. The genes are TRBV5-1 and TRBJ2-5, with TRBD2 matching over 7 bases. Trimming took 4 bases from V and 5 from J; bases not matched to a gene: 5. This CDR3 contains 13 residues. Germline CDR1 SGHRS, CDR2 YFSETQ. The DNA of the CDR3 is TGCGCCAGCAGCGTGGAACTAGCGGAGACCCAGTACTTC. Protein: CASSVELAETQYF.

The chain carries TRBV7-2 and TRBJ2-7; 12 nucleotides line up with TRBD2. Germline assignment: CDR1 SGHTA and CDR2 FQGNSA. V gave up 2 bases and J gave up 2 bases; unmatched junction bases: 4. This CDR3 has 16 residues. The CDR3 DNA follows: TGTGCCAGCAGCTTAAGGACTAGCGGGGCTACCTACGAGCAGTACTTC. This encodes CASSLRTSGATYEQYF. Filled out from reference TRBV7-2 and TRBJ2-7, the complete variable domain reads GAGVSQSPSNKVTEKGKDVELRCDPISGHTALYWYRQSLGQGLEFLIYFQGNSAPDKSGLPSDRFSAERTGGSVSTLTIQRTQQEDSAVYLCASSLRTSGATYEQYFGPGTRLTVT.

This clonotype has just one count. This CDR3 is CASSSPHALHF. CDR3 nucleotides: TGTGCCAGCAGCTCTCCCCATGCCCTCCACTTT. The J gene is TRBJ1-6, the V gene TRBV6-1; D is undetermined. Germline V lookup: CDR1 MNHNS, CDR2 SASEGT. The CDR3 sequence is 11 residues long. V was clipped by 6 bases and J by 14 bases, with 11 bases between them.

This clonotype was observed a handful of times. CDR3 amino acids: CASSHDPAGVKAGNQPQHF. In DNA, the CDR3 is TGCGCCAGCAGCCATGACCCGGCGGGCGTAAAAGCAGGCAATCAGCCCCAGCATTTT. The chain carries TRBV4-1 and TRBJ1-5; D gene unclear. The CDR3 extends over 19 amino acids. Trimming stripped 3 bases from V and 2 bases from J, with 23 bases between. Per germline, CDR1 MGHRA and CDR2 YSYEKL.

In regard to this clonotype: The junction departs from the called germline gene at one end, perhaps through a read error. The gene calls are TRBV29-1 and TRBJ2-7; weak D call: TRBD2 (5 bases). This CDR3 contains 12 residues. The V gene's germline CDR1 is SQVTM and CDR2 ANQGSEA. The DNA of the CDR3 is TGCCGCGTTGACGGGGACTCCTACGAGCAGTACTTC. It codes for CRVDGDSYEQYF.

The chain joins TRBV7-2 to TRBJ1-1, with 7 bases matching TRBD1. Unmatched junction bases numbered 16, after V lost 2 bases and J lost 4 bases. CDR3 length: 18 amino acids. CDR1 SGHTA and CDR2 FQGNSA come from the germline V gene. The CDR3: CASSLRRQGTPGGTEAFF. CDR3 in DNA: TGTGCCAGCAGCTTAAGGAGACAGGGTACACCGGGAGGCACTGAAGCTTTCTTT.

The chain joins TRBV6-5 to TRBJ2-4; D remains unclear. Matching the DNA end better, TRBJ2-7 makes the J call doubtful. This CDR3 has 13 amino acids. Germline assignment: CDR1 MNHEY and CDR2 SVGAGI. In nucleotides, the CDR3 is TGTGCCAGCAGTTCCTATCCAAACTACGAGCAGTACTTC. Residues: CASSSYPNYEQYF.

V usage is TRBV29-1 and J usage is TRBJ2-4; D is unclear. This CDR3 spans 11 amino acids. From germline, CDR1 is SQVTM and CDR2 ANQGSEA. V lost 3 bases, J lost 15 bases, and 15 bases lay in between. CDR3 bases: TGCAGCGTTGAGCACCAGTTACGGCTGTACTTC. Amino acid sequence: CSVEHQLRLYF.

The V and J genes are TRBV6-2 or TRBV6-3 and TRBJ2-7; 12 positions agree with TRBD2. The CDR3 totals 14 residues. The V gene's germline CDR1 is MNHEY and CDR2 SVGEGT. The V gene end was trimmed by 7 bases and the J gene end by 4 bases; junction bases not matched to a gene: 5. DNA of the CDR3: TGTGCCAGCAATGGCGGGACTAGCGGGTACGAGCAGTACTTC. Translated: CASNGGTSGYEQYF.

V usage is TRBV2 and J usage is TRBJ2-3; D gene ambiguous. Per germline, CDR1 SNHLY and CDR2 FYNNEI. The CDR3 contains 13 residues. The V end lost 8 bases, the J end lost 8 bases, and 17 bases lay between the germline ends. The CDR3 reads CASAEIPRSTQYF. DNA for the CDR3: TGTGCCAGCGCTGAAATTCCTAGAAGTACGCAGTATTTT.

CDR3 in amino acids: CSASPSRYNEQFF. The CDR3 nucleotides are TGCAGTGCTAGCCCGAGCCGTTACAATGAGCAGTTCTTC. The chain joins TRBV20-1 to TRBJ2-1; no firm D call. The CDR3 extends over 13 amino acids. The germline V gene encodes CDR1 DFQATT and CDR2 SNEGSKA (reference sequence). Trimming took off 3 bases at V and 4 bases at J, with 10 bases between the two ends.

This clonotype came up many times. The chain employs TRBV12-3 or TRBV12-4 and TRBJ2-5; D is possibly TRBD1 or TRBD2 (6 bases each). Trimming removed 7 bases at V and 5 bases at J, with 14 bases between. CDR3 size: 13 residues. CDR3 bases: TGTGCCAGCAAACCCACAGGGAGGGAGACCCAGTACTTC. This codes for CASKPTGRETQYF.

The chain joins TRBV6-2 or TRBV6-3 to TRBJ2-3; D may be TRBD1 (6 bases). CDR3 length: 16 amino acids. CDR1 and CDR2 (germline): MNHEY, SVGEGT. The V end was cut by 6 bases, the J end by 5 bases, with 21 bases between. The chain's CDR3 is CASSSNRVSPLDTQYF. As DNA, the CDR3 is TGTGCCAGCAGCTCCAACAGGGTTTCACCCTTAGATACGCAGTATTTT.

This chain links TRBV6-5 with TRBJ2-1; the match to TRBD1 covers 9 bases. The CDR3 is 15 residues long. V trimming: 6 bases; J trimming: 8 bases; junction bases outside the gene matches: 11. Germline V gene data show CDR1 as MNHEY and CDR2 as SVGAGI. The CDR3 region is CASSLTGTGWDEQFF. Here the CDR3 DNA reads TGTGCCAGCAGCCTTACCGGGACAGGGTGGGATGAGCAGTTCTTC.

V usage is TRBV29-1 and J usage is TRBJ2-7; D might be TRBD1 (6 bases). With 0 bases removed from V and 3 bases from J, the gap between germline ends came to 12 bases. CDR3 length equals 14 residues. Germline CDR1 is SQVTM and CDR2 is ANQGSEA. Here the CDR3 reads CSVEDRKGDYEQYF. The CDR3 nucleotides read TGCAGCGTTGAAGATCGTAAGGGGGACTACGAGCAGTACTTC.

In this sample, this clonotype turned up a few times. V usage is TRBV7-9 and J usage is TRBJ2-1, with 8 bases that match TRBD1. Germline loops: CDR1 SEHNR, CDR2 FQNEAQ (reference sequence). With V trimmed by 7 bases and J by 2 bases, 4 bases remained unmatched. The CDR3 is 14 amino acids. The CDR3 sequence is CASTQDRAYNEQFF. The CDR3 DNA is TGTGCCAGCACCCAGGACAGGGCCTACAATGAGCAGTTCTTC. The full variable domain, completed using reference TRBV7-9 and TRBJ2-1, is DTGVSQNPRHKITKRGQNVTFRCDPISEHNRLYWYRQTLGQGPEFLTYFQNEAQLEKSRLLSDRFSAERPKGSFSTLEIQRTEQGDSAMYLCASTQDRAYNEQFFGPGTRLTVL.

This clonotype was detected only a few times. The J gene is TRBJ2-1, the V gene TRBV5-1; the match to TRBD2 covers 11 bases. With 0 bases clipped from V and 0 bases from J, the junction kept 5 bases outside the gene matches. This CDR3 has 18 amino acids. The V gene's germline CDR1 is SGHRS and CDR2 YFSETQ. CDR3 residues: CASSLEGLAVSSYNEQFF. The CDR3 DNA follows: TGCGCCAGCAGCTTGGAGGGACTAGCGGTGAGCTCCTACAATGAGCAGTTCTTC.